Shown below are 7 T cell receptor beta chains from a single sample sequenced in a study of blood T cell repertoires in COVID-19. Method: immunoSEQ multiplex PCR; TCRdb's copy keeps in-frame clones and lacks some. This sample has 450,000 to 500,000 clones; around 85% occur once, and the top ten carry more than 3%. Sequences were obtained from peripheral blood. The receptors were sampled from a human donor in a cohort sampled during active COVID-19.

The genes are TRBV4-1 and TRBJ2-3; no definite D call. In germline, CDR1 is MGHRA, CDR2 YSYEKL. Trimming left V 3 bases short and J 6 bases short, with 4 bases between. The CDR3 totals 11 residues. The CDR3 is CASSQSDTQYF. DNA for the CDR3: TGCGCCAGCAGCCAGTCGGATACGCAGTATTTT.

This rearrangement joins TRBV15 to TRBJ2-1; 9 bases align to TRBD1. The V gene end was trimmed by 7 bases and the J gene end by 3 bases; junction bases not matched to a gene: 7. Germline CDR1 LNHNV, CDR2 YYDKDF (reference sequence). This CDR3 is 15 amino acids long. The CDR3: CATTKGQGNYNEQFF. As DNA, the CDR3 is TGTGCCACCACCAAGGGACAGGGCAACTACAATGAGCAGTTCTTC.

V is TRBV18 and J is TRBJ1-2; D is ambiguous. The CDR3 is made up of 13 amino acids. Germline V gives CDR1 KGHSH, CDR2 LQKENI. V gave up 2 bases and J gave up 4 bases, with 8 bases separating them. Here the CDR3 DNA reads TGTGCCAGCTCACCAGAGCAAGTCTATGGCTACACCTTC. Its protein is CASSPEQVYGYTF.

The chain has TRBV5-1 and TRBJ2-4; TRBD1 aligns across 8 bases. Germline lookup yields CDR1 SGHRS and CDR2 YFSETQ. V trimming: 4 bases; J trimming: 1 base; junction bases outside the gene matches: 13. CDR3 length: 18 amino acids. In DNA form, the CDR3 reads TGCGCCAGCAGCCCCTGGGGGCAGGGGGCGGAGGCCAAAAACATTCAGTACTTC. Protein sequence: CASSPWGQGAEAKNIQYF.

The rearrangement uses TRBV6-5 and TRBJ2-2; D is ambiguous. The germline V gene has CDR1 MNHEY and CDR2 SVGAGI. Trimming pared 8 bases from V and 1 base from J, leaving 11 bases between. This CDR3 contains 14 residues. The chain's CDR3 is CASGLSKNTGELFF. CDR3 sequence (DNA): TGTGCCAGCGGGCTATCAAAGAACACCGGGGAGCTGTTTTTT.

This clone was seen just once. The chain links TRBV7-8 to TRBJ2-7; weak D call: TRBD2 (5 bases). V was shortened by 2 bases and J by 3 bases, with 11 bases between the two germline ends. Germline V CDR1 and CDR2: SGHVS, FQNEAQ. There are 14 residues in the CDR3. The CDR3 DNA sequence: TGTGCCAGCAGCTTATGGGAAGGAGGCTACGAGCAGTACTTC. Its protein product is CASSLWEGGYEQYF. Full variable domain (missing parts from reference TRBV7-8 and TRBJ2-7): GAGVSQSPRYKVAKRGQDVALRCDPISGHVSLFWYQQALGQGPEFLTYFQNEAQLDKSGLPSDRFFAERPEGSVSTLKIQRTQQEDSAVYLCASSLWEGGYEQYFGPGTRLTVT.

The gene calls are TRBV5-5 and TRBJ2-3; 7 nucleotides agree with TRBD1. The CDR3 runs 13 residues. Trimming took 4 bases from V and 3 from J; bases not matched to a gene: 2. Germline V CDR1 and CDR2: SGHKS, YYEKEE (reference sequence). The CDR3 reads CASSVTGTDTQYF. DNA for the CDR3: TGTGCCAGCAGCGTGACAGGGACAGATACGCAGTATTTT.